This record covers a single T cell receptor beta chain. Its matching antigen is unknown. These data belong to a study of naive and memory T cell subsets. Broader study findings: Possibly reflecting memory cells re-expressing CD45RA, a few larger clonotypes occurred in naive repertoires, especially CD8.

Both TRBC1 and TRBC2 were covered by a beta constant-region primer of two equimolar oligonucleotides. The ligated cDNA underwent four PCR rounds using SP2 and nested alpha and beta constant-region primers. MiXCR was run by TCRdb on the UMI-ligation and nested PCR reads, yielding one entry per CDR3 protein. The profile covers 150,000 or so distinct CDR3 sequences, with approximately 24% appearing a single time and about 0.11% taken by the ten largest. The sequence derives from a human donor in good health. The sample was naive CD4+ T cells from blood.

The CDR3 reads CSVSRQTGSYEQYF. The CDR3 DNA sequence: TGCAGCGTGAGTCGACAGACAGGGTCCTACGAGCAGTACTTC. The chain employs TRBV29-1 and TRBJ2-7, with 7 bases identical to TRBD1. There are 14 residues in the CDR3. V was pared by 6 bases and J by 1 base, with 9 bases of the junction left unmatched. Germline assignment: CDR1 SQVTM and CDR2 ANQGSEA.